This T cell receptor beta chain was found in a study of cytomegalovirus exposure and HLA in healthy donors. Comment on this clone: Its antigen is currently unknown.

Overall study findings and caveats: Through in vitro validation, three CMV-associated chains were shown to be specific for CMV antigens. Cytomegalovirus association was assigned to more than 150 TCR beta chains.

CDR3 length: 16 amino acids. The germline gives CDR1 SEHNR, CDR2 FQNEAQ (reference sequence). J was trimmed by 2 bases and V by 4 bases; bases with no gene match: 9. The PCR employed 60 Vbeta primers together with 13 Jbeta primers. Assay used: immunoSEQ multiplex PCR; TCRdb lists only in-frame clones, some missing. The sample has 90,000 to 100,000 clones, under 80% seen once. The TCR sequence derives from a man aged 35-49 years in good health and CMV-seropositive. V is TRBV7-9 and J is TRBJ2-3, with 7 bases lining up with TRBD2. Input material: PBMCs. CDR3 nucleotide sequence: TGTGCCAGCAGCTCTCTGCCTAGCGGCCCCACAGATACGCAGTATTTT. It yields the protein CASSSLPSGPTDTQYF.